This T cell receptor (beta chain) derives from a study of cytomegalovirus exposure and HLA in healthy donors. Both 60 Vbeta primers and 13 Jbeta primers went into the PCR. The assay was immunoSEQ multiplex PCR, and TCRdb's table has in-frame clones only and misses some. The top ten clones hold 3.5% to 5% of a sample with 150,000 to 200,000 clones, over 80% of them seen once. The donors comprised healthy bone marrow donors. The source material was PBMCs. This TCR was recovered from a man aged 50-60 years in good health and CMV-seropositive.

The DNA of the CDR3 is TGTGCCAGCAGCCCACGGGGGGCAGGGGGCTATGGAAACACCATATATTTT. It specifies CASSPRGAGGYGNTIYF. The gene calls are TRBV9 and TRBJ1-3; TRBD1 matches at 8 bases. Germline CDR1 SGDLS, CDR2 YYNGEE. The CDR3 sequence is 17 residues long. The J segment lost 3 bases and the V segment lost 4 bases, leaving 12 bases of the junction unmatched.